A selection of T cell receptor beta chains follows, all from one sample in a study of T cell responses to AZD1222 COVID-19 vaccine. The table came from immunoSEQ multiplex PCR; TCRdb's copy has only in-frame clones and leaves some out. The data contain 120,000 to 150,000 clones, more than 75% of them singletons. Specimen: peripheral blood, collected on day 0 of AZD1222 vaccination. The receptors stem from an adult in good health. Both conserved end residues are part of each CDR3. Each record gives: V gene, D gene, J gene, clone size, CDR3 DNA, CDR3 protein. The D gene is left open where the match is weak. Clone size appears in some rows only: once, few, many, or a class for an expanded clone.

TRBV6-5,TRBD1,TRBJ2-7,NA,TGTGCCAGCAGTAGGGACAGCCTGGGCTACGAGCAGTACTTC,CASSRDSLGYEQYF
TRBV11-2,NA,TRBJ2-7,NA,TGTGCCAGCAGCTTAGTAGGACATCTAGCAAGGATCTCCTACGAGCAGTACTTC,CASSLVGHLARISYEQYF
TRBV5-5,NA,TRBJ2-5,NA,TGTGCCAGCAGCTTGACAACCCGGGGACTTGGCGGTCAAGAGACCCAGTACTTC,CASSLTTRGLGGQETQYF
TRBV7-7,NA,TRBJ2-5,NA,TGTGCCAGCAGTCGGAGTCCCCGAGAGCAAGAGACCCAGTACTTC,CASSRSPREQETQYF
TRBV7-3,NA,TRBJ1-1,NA,TGTGCCAGCAGCCAGCTAAGGGCAGTGAACACTGAAGCTTTCTTT,CASSQLRAVNTEAFF
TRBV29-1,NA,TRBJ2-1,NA,TGCAGCGTGTCGAGAGGGAATGAGCAGTTCTTC,CSVSRGNEQFF
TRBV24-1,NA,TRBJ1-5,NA,TGTGCCACCAGACGCCGGGACATAAATCAGCCCCAGCATTTT,CATRRRDINQPQHF
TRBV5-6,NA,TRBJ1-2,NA,TGTGCCAGCAGCTTGACAGGGCCCCGGGTTAGCTACACCTTC,CASSLTGPRVSYTF
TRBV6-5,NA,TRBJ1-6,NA,TGTGCCAGCAGGCAGACCGGCAATAATTCACCCCTCCACTTT,CASRQTGNNSPLHF
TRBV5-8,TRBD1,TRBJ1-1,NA,TGTGCCAGCAGCCACAGGGGGGGGCTGAACACTGAAGCTTTCTTT,CASSHRGGLNTEAFF
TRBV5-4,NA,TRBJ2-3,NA,TGTGCCAGCAGCTTGGGGAGAGGGACGGCGGCGGATACGCAGTATTTT,CASSLGRGTAADTQYF
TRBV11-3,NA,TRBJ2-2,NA,TGTGCCAGCAGCTTAGATACGGGAACCGGGGAGCTGTTTTTT,CASSLDTGTGELFF
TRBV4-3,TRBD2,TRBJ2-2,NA,TGCGCCAGCAGCCAAGATACGGTAGCGGGAGGGGACACCGGGGAGCTGTTTTTT,CASSQDTVAGGDTGELFF
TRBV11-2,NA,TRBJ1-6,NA,TGTGCCAGCAGCTTAGTCGACCGGGATCATTCACCCCTCCACTTT,CASSLVDRDHSPLHF
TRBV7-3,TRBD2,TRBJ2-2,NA,TGTGCCAGCAGCCCCGCGGGGGGGGCCGGGGAGCTGTTTTTT,CASSPAGGAGELFF
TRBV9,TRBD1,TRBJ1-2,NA,TGTGCCAGCAGCGCACAGGGGCCTGGCTACACCTTC,CASSAQGPGYTF
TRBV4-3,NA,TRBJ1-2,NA,TGCGCCAGCAGCCAGGCCCCGGGTGAAGCTGGCTACACCTTC,CASSQAPGEAGYTF
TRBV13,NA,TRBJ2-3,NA,TGTGCCAGCAGCCGCCCACAGCGGGTCACAGATACGCAGTATTTT,CASSRPQRVTDTQYF
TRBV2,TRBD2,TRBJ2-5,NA,TGTGCCAGTGAGTCGGAGCGGGGGGCCACAGACCAGTACTTC,CASESERGATDQYF
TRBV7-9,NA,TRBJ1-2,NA,TGTGCCAGCAGCTTCGGTGGAGGAATTTATGGCTACACCTTC,CASSFGGGIYGYTF
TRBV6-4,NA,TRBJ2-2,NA,TGTGCCAGCAGTGAGGCTAGTACCACCGGGGAGCTGTTTTTT,CASSEASTTGELFF
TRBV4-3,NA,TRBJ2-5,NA,TGCGCCAGCAGCCATGGCACATACCAAGAGACCCAGTACTTC,CASSHGTYQETQYF
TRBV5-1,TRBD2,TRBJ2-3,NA,TGCGCCAGCAGCTTGATAGCGGGGGGAGGAGATACGCAGTATTTT,CASSLIAGGGDTQYF
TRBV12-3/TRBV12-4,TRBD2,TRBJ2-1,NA,TGTGCCACCGGGACTAGCGCGCGTGAGCAGTTCTTC,CATGTSAREQFF
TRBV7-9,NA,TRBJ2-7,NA,TGTGCCAGCAGCTCGTCGCGGGGTTGGGAGCAGTACTTC,CASSSSRGWEQYF
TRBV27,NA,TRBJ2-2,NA,TGTGCCAGCAGTTTAGGGCGGCTGACTAACACCGGGGAGCTGTTTTTT,CASSLGRLTNTGELFF
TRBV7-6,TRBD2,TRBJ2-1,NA,TGTGCCAGCAGCTTACTGACTAGCGGGGGGGCCGGGGAGCAGTTCTTC,CASSLLTSGGAGEQFF
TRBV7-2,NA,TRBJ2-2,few,TGTGCCAGCAGCTTATACAGGCTTACAGAGAACACCGGGGAGCTGTTTTTT,CASSLYRLTENTGELFF
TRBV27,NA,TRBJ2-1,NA,TGTGCCAGCAGTCCCGGGGGCGCCAATGAGCAGTTCTTC,CASSPGGANEQFF
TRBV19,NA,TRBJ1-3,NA,TGTGCCAGTAGGGGTTTGGGTAGCGGAGGAAACACCATATATTTT,CASRGLGSGGNTIYF
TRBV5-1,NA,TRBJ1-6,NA,TGCGCCAGCAGCTTGGAAGGGGACTCCTATAATTCACCCCTCCACTTT,CASSLEGDSYNSPLHF
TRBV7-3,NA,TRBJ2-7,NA,TGTGCCAGCAGCTTATTACGGGGGGCTGAGCAGTACTTC,CASSLLRGAEQYF
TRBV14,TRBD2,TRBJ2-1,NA,TGTGCCAGCAGCCAATGGCGCGGGGGGGATAATGAGCAGTTCTTC,CASSQWRGGDNEQFF
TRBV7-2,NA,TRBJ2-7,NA,TGTGCCAGCAACTTTTTCGGGATTACCTACGAGCAGTACTTC,CASNFFGITYEQYF
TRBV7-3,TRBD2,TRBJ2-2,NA,TGTGCCAGCAGCTCCGGGTGGAGCGGGGGGACCGGGGAGCTGTTTTTT,CASSSGWSGGTGELFF
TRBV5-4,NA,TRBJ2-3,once,TGTGCCAGCAGCCCTGGAGGCAGCTACACAGATACGCAGTATTTT,CASSPGGSYTDTQYF
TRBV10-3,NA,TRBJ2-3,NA,TGTGCCATCACTGAGGGTTCAACAGATACGCAGTATTTT,CAITEGSTDTQYF
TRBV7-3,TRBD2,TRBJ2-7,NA,TGTGCCAGCAGCTCGGGGGGCGAGCAGTACTTC,CASSSGGEQYF
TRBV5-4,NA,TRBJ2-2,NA,TGTGCCAGCAGTTTTGACAGGTGGACCGGGGAGCTGTTTTTT,CASSFDRWTGELFF
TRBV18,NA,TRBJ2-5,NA,TGTGCCAGCTCATGGGACCGACGGGAGACCCAGTACTTC,CASSWDRRETQYF
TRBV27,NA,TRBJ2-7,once,TGTGCCAGCAGCTATTCCTACGAGCAGTACTTC,CASSYSYEQYF
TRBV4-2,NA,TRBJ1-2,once,TGTGCCAGCAGCCAAGTTCATAGCGAGGGGTTAGACTATGGCTACACCTTC,CASSQVHSEGLDYGYTF
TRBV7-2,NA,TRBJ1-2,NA,TGTGCCAGCAGCTCTAAGGGGCAGGAGTTCTATGGCTACACCTTC,CASSSKGQEFYGYTF
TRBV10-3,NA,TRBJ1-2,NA,TGTGCCATCAGTGGAGGGGATCTTAACTATGGCTACACCTTC,CAISGGDLNYGYTF
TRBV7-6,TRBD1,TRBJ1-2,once,TGTGCCAGCAGCCCTAGGGACAGCAACTATGGCTACACCTTC,CASSPRDSNYGYTF
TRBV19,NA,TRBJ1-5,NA,TGTGCCTGCGGCGGATGGGATCATCAGCCCCAGCATTTT,CACGGWDHQPQHF
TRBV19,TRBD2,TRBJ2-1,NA,TGTGCCAGTAGTATAATGGGGCTAGCGGGCTGGCGAGACAATGAGCAGTTCTTC,CASSIMGLAGWRDNEQFF
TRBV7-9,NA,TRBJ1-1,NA,TGTGCCAGCAGCTTAGACCCACCGGGGGTCACTGAAGCTTTCTTT,CASSLDPPGVTEAFF
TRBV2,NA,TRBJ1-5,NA,TGTGCCAGCAGTGAAGGTTCACGACAGCCCCAGCATTTT,CASSEGSRQPQHF
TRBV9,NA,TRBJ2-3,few,TGTGCCAGCAGCGTTCACCGGGGGCCAACAGATACGCAGTATTTT,CASSVHRGPTDTQYF
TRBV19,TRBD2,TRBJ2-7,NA,TGTGCCAGTAGAACGCCCGGACTAGCCGGCGACGAGCAGTACTTC,CASRTPGLAGDEQYF
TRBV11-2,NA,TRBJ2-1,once,TGTGCCGCCGCCCCCAGCTCCTACAATGAGCAGTTCTTC,CAAAPSSYNEQFF